The 30 T cell receptor beta chains presented below share a single source sample, sequenced in a study of blood T cell repertoires in COVID-19. Sequencing used immunoSEQ multiplex PCR; TCRdb keeps in-frame clones, though not all of them. The sample lists 50,000 to 85,000 clones, 65% to 90% occurring once. Input material: peripheral blood. The source is a man aged 55 to 70 with acute or convalescent COVID-19.

The chain combines TRBV6-2 or TRBV6-3 with TRBJ1-1, with D maybe TRBD1 (5 bases). Looked up from germline, CDR1 is MNHEY and CDR2 is SVGEGT. The V end lost 5 bases, the J end lost 5 bases, and 21 bases lay between the germline ends. The CDR3 runs 16 residues. This chain's CDR3 is CASSPARGGSRTEAFF. CDR3 bases: TGTGCCAGCAGTCCCGCGCGGGGGGGGTCGCGTACTGAAGCTTTCTTT.

The V call is TRBV5-8, the J call TRBJ1-6, with a possible D match to TRBD1 (6 bases). Germline values: CDR1 SGHTS, CDR2 YDEGEE. Trimming cost V 3 bases and J 14 bases, with 18 bases left between them. The CDR3 consists of 14 residues. This CDR3 is CASSSGQARGSLHF. CDR3 sequence (DNA): TGTGCCAGCAGCTCGGGACAAGCGAGGGGGTCCCTCCACTTT.

The CDR3 here is CASSLDRLQETQYF. Written as DNA, the CDR3 is TGTGCCAGCAGCTTGGATCGGTTACAAGAGACCCAGTACTTC. V usage is TRBV5-4 and J usage is TRBJ2-5; D remains ambiguous. The germline CDR1 and CDR2 sequences are SGHNT and YYREEE (reference sequence). V lost 0 bases and J 2 bases, leaving 8 bases between the germline ends. This CDR3 comprises 14 residues.

The chain is built from TRBV15 and TRBJ2-6, with 9 bases fitting TRBD2. CDR1 and CDR2 from the germline V gene are LNHNV and YYDKDF (reference sequence). The length of the CDR3 is 20 residues. V gave up 0 bases and J gave up 0 bases; unmatched junction bases: 9. DNA of the CDR3: TGTGCCACCAGCAGAGATTTGGGTAGCGGGGGCCTCTCTGGGGCCAACGTCCTGACTTTC. Its protein is CATSRDLGSGGLSGANVLTF.

This clone was detected a few times. The rearrangement links TRBV7-9 to TRBJ1-2; D remains unclear. The germline V and J ends were trimmed by 1 base and 6 bases, with 12 bases remaining between them. Germline values: CDR1 SEHNR, CDR2 FQNEAQ (reference sequence). The CDR3 contains 14 residues. The CDR3 nucleotides are TGTGCCAGCAGCTTAGAAGGAGGCGGGCATGGCTACACCTTC. Its protein product is CASSLEGGGHGYTF.

CDR3 DNA sequence: TGTGCCAGCAGCAGGGACAGGTTCGAAGGGGAGCAGTACTTC. This encodes CASSRDRFEGEQYF. This rearrangement joins TRBV6-5 to TRBJ2-7, with 8 nucleotides matching TRBD1. J was trimmed by 7 bases and V by 6 bases; bases with no gene match: 11. CDR3 length: 14 amino acids. The germline gives CDR1 MNHEY, CDR2 SVGAGI.

The chain joins TRBV7-9 to TRBJ1-2; possibly TRBD1 for D (5 bases). V lost 2 bases to trimming and J lost 6 bases, with 10 bases between them. The CDR3 sequence is 13 residues long. Germline V gene data show CDR1 as SEHNR and CDR2 as FQNEAQ (reference sequence). The CDR3 reads CASSLPGFHGYTF. DNA of the CDR3: TGTGCCAGCAGCTTACCAGGGTTCCATGGCTACACCTTC. Using reference TRBV7-9 and TRBJ1-2 for the parts outside the CDR3, the full variable domain is DTGVSQNPRHKITKRGQNVTFRCDPISEHNRLYWYRQTLGQGPEFLTYFQNEAQLEKSRLLSDRFSAERPKGSFSTLEIQRTEQGDSAMYLCASSLPGFHGYTFGSGTRLTVV.

The chain has TRBV5-1 and TRBJ2-1, with D perhaps TRBD2 (7 bases). The germline CDR1 and CDR2 sequences are SGHRS and YFSETQ. The CDR3 contains 15 residues. V was clipped by 1 base and J by 9 bases, with 17 bases between them. The CDR3 DNA is TGCGCCAGCAGCTTGCCGGCGGGGGCTCAAGTTGAGCAGTTCTTC. Its translation: CASSLPAGAQVEQFF.

The chain uses TRBV10-1 and TRBJ2-1; 11 nucleotides match TRBD1. Germline V gene sequence: CDR1 WNHNN, CDR2 SYGVQD (reference sequence). The CDR3 is made up of 15 amino acids. J gave up 2 bases and V 6 bases, and 3 bases lay outside the gene matches. CDR3 in amino acids: CASSEGQGAYNEQFF. DNA for the CDR3: TGCGCCAGCAGCGAGGGACAGGGGGCCTACAATGAGCAGTTCTTC.

The chain uses TRBV21-1 and TRBJ2-6; the table's D call, TRBD2, has no DNA check behind it. TRBV21-1 has pseudogene status. CDR3 length: 17 residues. The CDR3 protein is CASSKGRRRPGANVLTF. Here the CDR3 DNA reads TGTGCCAGCAGCAAGGGCAGGAGGCGACCTGGGGCCAACGTCCTGACTTTC.

The chain couples TRBV19 to TRBJ1-1; 7 bases fit TRBD1. The CDR3 sequence is 14 residues long. V was clipped by 3 bases and J by 2 bases; unmatched bases: 3. CDR1 and CDR2 from the germline V gene are LNHDA and SQIVND (reference sequence). CDR3 nucleotide sequence: TGTGCCAGTAGTATTTGGACAGGTAACACTGAAGCTTTCTTT. It codes for CASSIWTGNTEAFF.

The V gene is TRBV6-5, the J gene TRBJ1-6; no reliable D call. Germline CDR1 reads MNHEY; CDR2 reads SVGAGI. The CDR3 is 14 residues long. V gave up 7 bases and J gave up 6 bases, with 13 bases separating them. The CDR3 sequence is CASTVRQANSPLHF. Written as DNA, the CDR3 is TGTGCCAGCACGGTCCGGCAGGCTAATTCACCCCTCCACTTT.

This clone showed up just once. The CDR3, as DNA: TGTGCCAGCAGCAGTGGGACTCTCGGATCACCCCTCCACTTT. Protein sequence: CASSSGTLGSPLHF. This sequence joins TRBV5-6 and TRBJ1-6; a possible D gene is TRBD1 (5 bases). The V end was cut by 4 bases, the J end by 10 bases, with 15 bases between. Germline V gene sequence: CDR1 SGHDT, CDR2 YYEEEE. The CDR3 length is 14 residues.

The gene calls are TRBV7-2 and TRBJ1-5; TRBD1 agrees at 7 bases. Germline CDR1 and CDR2: SGHTA and FQGNSA. The CDR3 sequence is 15 residues long. Trimming removed 7 bases from V and 0 bases from J; junction bases left unmatched: 6. The CDR3 region has the DNA TGTGCCAGCAAACAGGGGCACCTTAGCAATCAGCCCCAGCATTTT. It specifies CASKQGHLSNQPQHF.

The CDR3 region has the DNA TGTGCCAGTAGTATAGGCAGGGATGGCGGCTACACCTTC. This gives the protein CASSIGRDGGYTF. The V call is TRBV19, the J call TRBJ1-2; D may be TRBD1 (5 bases). Germline V gene lookup returns CDR1 LNHDA and CDR2 SQIVND (reference sequence). V gave up 1 base and J gave up 8 bases, with 11 bases separating them. The CDR3 is 13 amino acids.

This clone was seen more than once but under ten times. CDR3 in amino acids: CAWSVLGGNYGYTF. The CDR3 bases are TGTGCCTGGAGTGTACTAGGGGGCAACTATGGCTACACCTTC. The chain joins TRBV30 to TRBJ1-2; 7 bases are a match to TRBD1. Germline values: CDR1 GTSNPN, CDR2 SVGIG (reference sequence). The CDR3 extends over 14 amino acids. V lost 0 bases and J lost 2; bases outside the gene matches: 3.

The gene calls are TRBV10-2 and TRBJ1-6; D is possibly TRBD1 (5 bases). The length of the CDR3 is 13 residues. Per the germline V gene, CDR1 is WSHSY and CDR2 is SAAADI. V was cut by 6 bases and J by 10 bases, with 13 bases left in between. CDR3 nucleotides: TGCGCCAGCAGGGGGCTAGGGTACTCACCCCTCCACTTT. It is translated as CASRGLGYSPLHF.

This sequence joins TRBV6-2 or TRBV6-3 and TRBJ2-3, with 8 bases lining up with TRBD2. CDR3 length: 19 residues. The germline V gene encodes CDR1 MNHEY and CDR2 SVGEGT. J was trimmed by 0 bases and V by 3 bases; bases with no gene match: 14. Here the CDR3 reads CASSYRRGEIKTSTDTQYF. For the CDR3, the DNA is TGTGCCAGCAGTTATCGGCGGGGGGAAATCAAAACTAGCACAGATACGCAGTATTTT.

The chain is built from TRBV5-1 and TRBJ1-4, with D possibly TRBD1 on 6 matching bases. Germline V gene data show CDR1 as SGHRS and CDR2 as YFSETQ. With 4 bases removed from V and 3 bases from J, the gap between germline ends came to 19 bases. This CDR3 has 17 amino acids. CDR3 bases: TGCGCCAGCAGCCGAACCCCAGGGGCTGGAGCTAATGAAAAACTGTTTTTT. It encodes CASSRTPGAGANEKLFF.

The genes are TRBV27 and TRBJ2-6; perhaps TRBD2 as D (6 bases). The CDR3 spans 13 residues. Germline values: CDR1 MNHEY, CDR2 SMNVEV (reference sequence). The V gene lost 9 bases and the J gene lost 1 base, with 7 bases spanning the gap. The CDR3 bases are TGTGCCAGTGGGGGGTCTGGGGCCAACGTCCTGACTTTC. This gives the protein CASGGSGANVLTF.

The chain is built from TRBV24-1 and TRBJ1-5, with D unclear. Germline CDR1 is KGHDR and CDR2 is SFDVKD. The CDR3 length is 12 residues. Trimming removed 8 bases at V and 2 bases at J, with 6 bases between. CDR3 protein: CATTPGNQPQHF. The CDR3 coding sequence is TGTGCCACCACCCCGGGCAATCAGCCCCAGCATTTT.

This clone was seen more than once but under ten times. The rearrangement links TRBV6-2 or TRBV6-3 to TRBJ1-3; 7 nucleotides match TRBD1. Germline V CDR1 and CDR2: MNHEY, SVGEGT. The CDR3 extends over 20 amino acids. V shed 0 bases, J shed 1 base, and the junction held 15 bases outside the gene matches. The CDR3 region has the DNA TGTGCCAGCAGTTACTCTGTTGGTCGAAGGCAGGGGGTTTCTGGAAACACCATATATTTT. It specifies CASSYSVGRRQGVSGNTIYF.

The sample holds one count of this clone. The gene calls are TRBV19 and TRBJ2-7; 9 bases fit TRBD1. V lost 5 bases and J lost 6; bases outside the gene matches: 8. In germline, CDR1 is LNHDA, CDR2 SQIVND (reference sequence). This CDR3 is built from 14 residues. The CDR3 nucleotides are TGTGCCAGTAGTGTCGGGACAGGGAGCTCCGAGCAGTACTTC. Amino acid sequence: CASSVGTGSSEQYF.

The V gene is TRBV28, the J gene TRBJ1-3; 7 bases are shared with TRBD1. Germline CDR1 reads MDHEN; CDR2 reads SYDVKM. The CDR3 has 14 residues. With 7 bases clipped from V and 5 bases from J, the junction kept 8 bases outside the gene matches. CDR3 amino acids: CASTYRGMRNTIYF. The CDR3 nucleotides are TGTGCCAGCACTTACAGGGGCATGAGAAACACCATATATTTT.

In its sample, this clone was seen a few times. Other DNA sequences within the sample encode an identical CDR3. The rearrangement uses TRBV19 and TRBJ2-1; TRBD1 matches 8 bases. Germline CDR1 reads LNHDA; CDR2 reads SQIVND (reference sequence). The CDR3 covers 15 residues. The V gene end was trimmed by 3 bases and the J gene end by 2 bases; junction bases not matched to a gene: 3. CDR3 loop: CASSIQGATYNEQFF. CDR3 bases: TGTGCCAGTAGTATTCAGGGGGCAACCTACAATGAGCAGTTCTTC.

The chain links TRBV11-3 to TRBJ2-5; D gene uncertain. Deletions cut 3 bases from V and 5 bases from J, with 10 bases between. The CDR3 extends over 13 amino acids. The germline CDR1 and CDR2 sequences are SGHNT and YENEEA. CDR3 sequence: CASSFPSSETQYF. CDR3 DNA sequence: TGTGCCAGCAGCTTCCCTTCGTCGGAGACCCAGTACTTC.

This clone has a handful of counts. The V call is TRBV27, the J call TRBJ1-2; D gene ambiguous. Trimming pared 4 bases from V and 2 bases from J, leaving 14 bases between. The CDR3 totals 15 residues. The germline V gene encodes CDR1 MNHEY and CDR2 SMNVEV (reference sequence). CDR3 sequence reads: CASSSRDSENYGYTF. The CDR3, as DNA: TGTGCCAGCAGTTCCCGGGATTCAGAAAACTATGGCTACACCTTC.

The gene calls are TRBV4-3 and TRBJ2-1, with D possibly TRBD1 on 5 matching bases. Trimming shortened V by 1 base and J by 3 bases, and 10 bases separated the two germline ends. CDR3 length equals 15 residues. Germline V lookup: CDR1 LGHNA, CDR2 YSLEER. The CDR3 DNA reads as TGCGCCAGCAGCCAAGGAACAGGACACTACAATGAGCAGTTCTTC. Translation: CASSQGTGHYNEQFF.

This chain joins TRBV5-1 and TRBJ1-5; D perhaps matches TRBD1 (5 bases). Germline V gene data show CDR1 as SGHRS and CDR2 as YFSETQ. Trimming shortened V by 1 base and J by 2 bases, and 10 bases separated the two germline ends. The CDR3 runs to 15 residues. CDR3 in amino acids: CASSLSGGGNQPQHF. CDR3 sequence (DNA): TGCGCCAGCAGCTTGAGCGGGGGGGGCAATCAGCCCCAGCATTTT.

V is TRBV18 and J is TRBJ1-6, with 7 nucleotides matching TRBD1. The V and J ends lost 4 bases and 10 bases, in that order; junction bases with no gene match: 7. This CDR3 region has 14 residues. The germline V gene encodes CDR1 KGHSH and CDR2 LQKENI. CDR3 residues: CASSQTGIESPLHF. In DNA, the CDR3 is TGTGCCAGCTCACAGACAGGGATTGAGTCACCCCTCCACTTT. Drawing the rest from reference TRBV18 and TRBJ1-6, the complete variable domain is NAGVMQNPRHLVRRRGQEARLRCSPMKGHSHVYWYRQLPEEGLKFMVYLQKENIIDESGMPKERFSAEFPKEGPSILRIQQVVRGDSAAYFCASSQTGIESPLHFGNGTRLTVT.